These 4 T cell receptor beta chains were all obtained from the same sample, sequenced in a study of shared clonotypes between healthy human individuals (TCRdb year 2020). The library came from the immunoSEQ multiplex PCR assay. TCRdb provides this immuneACCESS table in a form limited to in-frame rearrangements. Some clones are lacking; in checked studies, under half of them reflect an unresolved V gene, and why the rest are absent is not known. The sample yields a few million clones; just over 90% were counted once. The top ten constitute under 0.45% of the sample. What was sequenced was naive CD4+ T cells from PBMCs. Reading the label with the study, this specimen's cell subset or site is: CD45RA+ positively selected. These receptors were collected from a man younger than 35 in good health. Some clones in this sample may be carry-over from other donors' samples.

The genes are TRBV28 and TRBJ2-3; TRBD2 matches at 10 bases. In germline, CDR1 is MDHEN, CDR2 SYDVKM. The CDR3 is made up of 16 amino acids. J gave up 4 bases and V 3 bases, and 7 bases lay outside the gene matches. For the CDR3, the DNA is TGTGCCAGCAGTTTGTTAGCGGGAGGCGAAGCAGATACGCAGTATTTT. Translation: CASSLLAGGEADTQYF.

The chain couples TRBV28 to TRBJ2-1; D is unresolved. V lost 7 bases and J 0 bases, leaving 10 bases between the germline ends. Germline V gene data show CDR1 as MDHEN and CDR2 as SYDVKM. The CDR3 consists of 14 residues. The CDR3 sequence: CASTRLSSYNEQFF. CDR3 DNA sequence: TGTGCCAGCACCAGACTGAGCTCCTACAATGAGCAGTTCTTC.

This clone was recorded only once. This chain joins TRBV18 and TRBJ2-5, with no clear D. In germline, CDR1 is KGHSH, CDR2 LQKENI. CDR3 length: 16 residues. V gave up 0 bases and J gave up 7 bases, with 18 bases separating them. CDR3 residues: CASSPPTALGVGTQYF. As DNA, the CDR3 is TGTGCCAGCTCACCACCTACGGCGCTCGGTGTTGGGACCCAGTACTTC. Supplemented by reference TRBV18 and TRBJ2-5, the full variable domain reads NAGVMQNPRHLVRRRGQEARLRCSPMKGHSHVYWYRQLPEEGLKFMVYLQKENIIDESGMPKERFSAEFPKEGPSILRIQQVVRGDSAAYFCASSPPTALGVGTQYFGPGTRLLVL.

J is TRBJ1-1 and V is TRBV28, with D tentatively TRBD1 (5 bases). The germline V and J ends were trimmed by 6 bases and 4 bases, with 12 bases remaining between them. Germline CDR1 is MDHEN and CDR2 is SYDVKM. The CDR3 sequence is 13 residues long. In DNA form, the CDR3 reads TGTGCCAGCAGCCCTGGGGCAGGCACTGAAGCTTTCTTT. Translated, it gives CASSPGAGTEAFF.